This is a list of T cell receptor beta chains from one sample in a study of CD8 T cells in Susac syndrome. MiXCR, run by TCRdb on the immunoSEQ multiplex PCR reads, gives a single entry per CDR3 protein. This sample has some 77,000 distinct CDR3 sequences, with under 95% found just once. Sequenced sample: CD4+ T cells from PBMCs. These receptors all come from a human donor with Susac syndrome. Each CDR3 is given with its conserved first and last residue. The D gene is left open where the match is weak. A row's size may be missing; if present it is once, few, many or a size class.

CDR3nt: TGTGCCAGCAGCTTAGCGGGGCAGTCTCCTGGAAACACCATATATTTT
CDR3aa: CASSLAGQSPGNTIYF
d_gene: NA
j_gene: TRBJ1-3
v_gene: TRBV7-2
abundance: NA

CDR3nt: TGCAGCGTGCTGACACCCGCGGGTGAGCAGTACTTC
CDR3aa: CSVLTPAGEQYF
d_gene: NA
j_gene: TRBJ2-7
v_gene: TRBV29-1
abundance: NA

CDR3nt: TGTGCCAGCAGTTACGCGCCAAATTCACCCCTCCACTTT
CDR3aa: CASSYAPNSPLHF
d_gene: NA
j_gene: TRBJ1-6
v_gene: TRBV6-1
abundance: NA

CDR3nt: TGTGCCAGCAGTTACTCGCCCCCCCGGACAGGTTACGGGCTGTTTTTT
CDR3aa: CASSYSPPRTGYGLFF
d_gene: TRBD1
j_gene: TRBJ2-2
v_gene: TRBV6-2/TRBV6-3
abundance: NA

CDR3nt: TGCAGTGCTAGAGATTCCCTCTCCAATGAGCAGTTCTTC
CDR3aa: CSARDSLSNEQFF
d_gene: NA
j_gene: TRBJ2-1
v_gene: TRBV20-1
abundance: NA

CDR3nt: TGCAGTGCTAGAGATCCTCTGGCACAGGGCAAAAACATTCAGTACTTC
CDR3aa: CSARDPLAQGKNIQYF
d_gene: NA
j_gene: TRBJ2-4
v_gene: TRBV20-1
abundance: NA

CDR3nt: TGCAGTGCTCTCAACATTGGGGGCACTGAAGCTTTCTTT
CDR3aa: CSALNIGGTEAFF
d_gene: NA
j_gene: TRBJ1-1
v_gene: TRBV20-1
abundance: NA

CDR3nt: TGCAGTGCTAGGGCCCCCCGGGGCAATACTAATGAGCAGTTCTTC
CDR3aa: CSARAPRGNTNEQFF
d_gene: NA
j_gene: TRBJ2-1
v_gene: TRBV20-1
abundance: NA

CDR3nt: TGTGCCAGCATCCGAGCCCCTTCGGGCGGGAGATCTGGAAACACCATATATTTT
CDR3aa: CASIRAPSGGRSGNTIYF
d_gene: NA
j_gene: TRBJ1-3
v_gene: TRBV7-9
abundance: NA

CDR3nt: TGTGCCAGCAGCATGGTGGACAGGGACAGCTATGGCTACACCTTC
CDR3aa: CASSMVDRDSYGYTF
d_gene: TRBD1
j_gene: TRBJ1-2
v_gene: TRBV5-6
abundance: NA

CDR3nt: TGTGCCAGCAGTTACCTGGGACAGGGAAGGGCCGAGCAGTACTTC
CDR3aa: CASSYLGQGRAEQYF
d_gene: TRBD1
j_gene: TRBJ2-7
v_gene: TRBV6-6
abundance: once

CDR3nt: TGTGCCAGCTCACCAGAGGGAGATACGCAGTATTTT
CDR3aa: CASSPEGDTQYF
d_gene: NA
j_gene: TRBJ2-3
v_gene: TRBV18
abundance: NA

CDR3nt: TGTGCCAGCAGGCGCCGACAGGCTCAAGAGACCCAGTACTTC
CDR3aa: CASRRRQAQETQYF
d_gene: NA
j_gene: TRBJ2-5
v_gene: TRBV12-3/TRBV12-4
abundance: NA

CDR3nt: TGTGCCAGCAGCTTTCAGGGCGCTGGCTACACCTTC
CDR3aa: CASSFQGAGYTF
d_gene: NA
j_gene: TRBJ1-2
v_gene: TRBV5-4
abundance: NA

CDR3nt: TGTGCCAGCCGGACAGGGGGTAACGAGCAGTACTTC
CDR3aa: CASRTGGNEQYF
d_gene: TRBD1
j_gene: TRBJ2-7
v_gene: TRBV28
abundance: NA

CDR3nt: TGCAGTGCTAGTACAGGGCGCACTGAAGCTTTCTTT
CDR3aa: CSASTGRTEAFF
d_gene: NA
j_gene: TRBJ1-1
v_gene: TRBV20-1
abundance: NA

CDR3nt: TGTGCCAGCAGTTGGGGGTACTTGGATGAGCAGTTCTTC
CDR3aa: CASSWGYLDEQFF
d_gene: NA
j_gene: TRBJ2-1
v_gene: TRBV28
abundance: NA

CDR3nt: TGCAGTGCTAAGGCGGACAGGGGGGACTATGGCTACACCTTC
CDR3aa: CSAKADRGDYGYTF
d_gene: TRBD1
j_gene: TRBJ1-2
v_gene: TRBV20-1
abundance: NA

CDR3nt: TGTGCCAGCAGCTTGACCGGGACATTTGGCTACACCTTC
CDR3aa: CASSLTGTFGYTF
d_gene: NA
j_gene: TRBJ1-2
v_gene: TRBV7-2
abundance: NA

CDR3nt: TGTGCCAGCAGTAGGACCGCCTACGAGCAGTACTTC
CDR3aa: CASSRTAYEQYF
d_gene: NA
j_gene: TRBJ2-7
v_gene: TRBV5-6
abundance: NA

CDR3nt: TGTGCCATCAGCGGCAGGCTCGGGATAGGCTACACCTTC
CDR3aa: CAISGRLGIGYTF
d_gene: NA
j_gene: TRBJ1-2
v_gene: TRBV10-3
abundance: NA

CDR3nt: TGTGCCAGCGGGGGATCGGGACTTGCTGGGGCCAACGTCCTGACTTTC
CDR3aa: CASGGSGLAGANVLTF
d_gene: NA
j_gene: TRBJ2-6
v_gene: TRBV12-3/TRBV12-4
abundance: NA

CDR3nt: TGTGCCTGCTTTAGGGGGAACACTGAAGCTTTCTTT
CDR3aa: CACFRGNTEAFF
d_gene: NA
j_gene: TRBJ1-1
v_gene: TRBV30
abundance: NA

CDR3nt: TGCGCCAGCAGCTCGTTCTCAGGGTACGAGCAGTACTTC
CDR3aa: CASSSFSGYEQYF
d_gene: NA
j_gene: TRBJ2-7
v_gene: TRBV5-1
abundance: NA

CDR3nt: TGCGCCAGCAGCCAATGGGCCGGGGCTCAGCCCCAGCATTTT
CDR3aa: CASSQWAGAQPQHF
d_gene: NA
j_gene: TRBJ1-5
v_gene: TRBV4-1
abundance: NA

CDR3nt: TGTGCCAGCTCACCTTTACCCGCCTCTGGGGCCAACGTCCTGACTTTC
CDR3aa: CASSPLPASGANVLTF
d_gene: NA
j_gene: TRBJ2-6
v_gene: TRBV18
abundance: NA

CDR3nt: TGTGCCAGCATTGGGACAGTCTACACTGAAGCTTTCTTT
CDR3aa: CASIGTVYTEAFF
d_gene: TRBD1
j_gene: TRBJ1-1
v_gene: TRBV7-2
abundance: NA

CDR3nt: TGTGCCAGCAGCCAACGTATGGTGTCAAAACTGTTTTTT
CDR3aa: CASSQRMVSKLFF
d_gene: NA
j_gene: TRBJ1-4
v_gene: TRBV3-1
abundance: NA

CDR3nt: TGTGCCAGCAATTTTGAGGGAAACACTGAAGCTTTCTTT
CDR3aa: CASNFEGNTEAFF
d_gene: NA
j_gene: TRBJ1-1
v_gene: TRBV6-5
abundance: NA

CDR3nt: TGCGCCAGCAGCTTCAGGGTTGTAGGCACTGAAGCTTTCTTT
CDR3aa: CASSFRVVGTEAFF
d_gene: NA
j_gene: TRBJ1-1
v_gene: TRBV5-1
abundance: once

CDR3nt: TGTGCCATCAGTGAGACAGGGATTAATGAAGCTTTCTTT
CDR3aa: CAISETGINEAFF
d_gene: NA
j_gene: TRBJ1-1
v_gene: TRBV10-3
abundance: NA

CDR3nt: TGTGCCACCAGAACGACAGGGGTCGATACGCAGTATTTT
CDR3aa: CATRTTGVDTQYF
d_gene: TRBD1
j_gene: TRBJ2-3
v_gene: TRBV12-3/TRBV12-4
abundance: NA

CDR3nt: TGTGCCAGCAGTTACTCATCCCTAAATGAGCAGTTCTTC
CDR3aa: CASSYSSLNEQFF
d_gene: NA
j_gene: TRBJ2-1
v_gene: TRBV6-6
abundance: NA

CDR3nt: TGTGCCAGCACTCCTGGAGGGGGCACTTTAAAGACCCAGTACTTC
CDR3aa: CASTPGGGTLKTQYF
d_gene: NA
j_gene: TRBJ2-5
v_gene: TRBV7-2
abundance: NA

CDR3nt: TGTGCCAGCAGTTACTCTGACAGGTCCACTGAAGCTTTCTTT
CDR3aa: CASSYSDRSTEAFF
d_gene: NA
j_gene: TRBJ1-1
v_gene: TRBV6-5
abundance: NA

CDR3nt: TGTGCCAGTAAGTCCCAAGGGCGTAACTATGGCTACACCTTC
CDR3aa: CASKSQGRNYGYTF
d_gene: NA
j_gene: TRBJ1-2
v_gene: TRBV19
abundance: NA

CDR3nt: TGCGCCAGCAGCCAAGCGGGACTAGTCAACACCGGGGAGCTGTTTTTT
CDR3aa: CASSQAGLVNTGELFF
d_gene: TRBD2
j_gene: TRBJ2-2
v_gene: TRBV4-1
abundance: NA

CDR3nt: TGCGCCAGCAGCTTTCGGACAGGGGCCGCCTCTGGGGCCAACGTCCTGACTTTC
CDR3aa: CASSFRTGAASGANVLTF
d_gene: TRBD1
j_gene: TRBJ2-6
v_gene: TRBV5-1
abundance: NA

CDR3nt: TGCAGCGTTGGTAGTAAGGGACTAGCTCTTAATGAGCAGTTCTTC
CDR3aa: CSVGSKGLALNEQFF
d_gene: TRBD2
j_gene: TRBJ2-1
v_gene: TRBV29-1
abundance: NA

CDR3nt: TGTGCCAGCAGTTACGAAACTGACACAGATACGCAGTATTTT
CDR3aa: CASSYETDTDTQYF
d_gene: NA
j_gene: TRBJ2-3
v_gene: TRBV6-5
abundance: NA

CDR3nt: TGTGCCAGCAGCTTACTCGGGAGCGGGGGCTCCTACAATGAGCAGTTCTTC
CDR3aa: CASSLLGSGGSYNEQFF
d_gene: TRBD2
j_gene: TRBJ2-1
v_gene: TRBV7-2
abundance: NA

CDR3nt: TGTGCCAGCAGCGGACCGGGACAGGGAGCGGCATCTGCAGCTGGCTACACCTTC
CDR3aa: CASSGPGQGAASAAGYTF
d_gene: TRBD1
j_gene: TRBJ1-2
v_gene: TRBV5-6
abundance: NA

CDR3nt: TGTGCCAGCAGCTTACTGCCTACAGGGGAAGCTTTCTTT
CDR3aa: CASSLLPTGEAFF
d_gene: NA
j_gene: TRBJ1-1
v_gene: TRBV7-9
abundance: NA

CDR3nt: TGTGCCAGCAGCCAAGATCGGTACAGGACTGCCATATATTTT
CDR3aa: CASSQDRYRTAIYF
d_gene: NA
j_gene: TRBJ1-3
v_gene: TRBV3-1
abundance: NA

CDR3nt: TGTGCCAGCGGTGGTTCGGGGGGGCGGCATGAGCAGTTCTTC
CDR3aa: CASGGSGGRHEQFF
d_gene: TRBD2
j_gene: TRBJ2-1
v_gene: TRBV27
abundance: once